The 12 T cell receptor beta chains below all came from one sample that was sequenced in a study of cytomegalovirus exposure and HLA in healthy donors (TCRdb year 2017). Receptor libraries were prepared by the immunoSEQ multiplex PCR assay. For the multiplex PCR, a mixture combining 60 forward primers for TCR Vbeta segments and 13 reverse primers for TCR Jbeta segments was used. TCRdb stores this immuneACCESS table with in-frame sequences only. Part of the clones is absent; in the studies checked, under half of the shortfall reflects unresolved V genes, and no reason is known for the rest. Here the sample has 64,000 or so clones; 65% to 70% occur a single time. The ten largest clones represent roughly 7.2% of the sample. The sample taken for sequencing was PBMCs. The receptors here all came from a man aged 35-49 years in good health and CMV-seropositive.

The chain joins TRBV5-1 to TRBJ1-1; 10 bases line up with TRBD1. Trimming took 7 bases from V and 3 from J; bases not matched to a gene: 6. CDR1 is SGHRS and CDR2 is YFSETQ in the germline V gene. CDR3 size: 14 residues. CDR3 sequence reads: CASWRDRGDTEAFF. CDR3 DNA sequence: TGCGCCAGCTGGAGGGACAGGGGAGACACTGAAGCTTTCTTT.

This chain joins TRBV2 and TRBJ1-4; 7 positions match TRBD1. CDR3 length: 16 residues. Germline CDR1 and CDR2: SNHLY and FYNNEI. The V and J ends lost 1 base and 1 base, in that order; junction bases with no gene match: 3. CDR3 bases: TGTGCCAGCAGTGAAGTAACAGGGGAAACTAATGAAAAACTGTTTTTT. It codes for CASSEVTGETNEKLFF. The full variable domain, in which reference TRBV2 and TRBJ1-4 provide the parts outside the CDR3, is EPEVTQTPSHQVTQMGQEVILRCVPISNHLYFYWYRQILGQKVEFLVSFYNNEISEKSEIFDDQFSVERPDGSNFTLKIRSTKLEDSAMYFCASSEVTGETNEKLFFGSGTQLSVL.

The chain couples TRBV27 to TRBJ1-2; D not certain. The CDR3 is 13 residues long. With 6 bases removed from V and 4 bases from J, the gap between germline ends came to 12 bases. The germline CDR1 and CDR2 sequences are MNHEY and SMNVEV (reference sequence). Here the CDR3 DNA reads TGTGCCAGCAGCCCTCAAATCAGCTATGGCTACACCTTC. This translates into CASSPQISYGYTF.

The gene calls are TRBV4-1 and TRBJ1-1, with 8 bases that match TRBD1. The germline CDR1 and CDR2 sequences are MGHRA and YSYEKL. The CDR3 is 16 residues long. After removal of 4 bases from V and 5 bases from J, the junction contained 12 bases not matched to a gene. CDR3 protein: CASSPHGQGVNTEAFF. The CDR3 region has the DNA TGCGCCAGCAGCCCCCACGGACAGGGAGTTAATACTGAAGCTTTCTTT.

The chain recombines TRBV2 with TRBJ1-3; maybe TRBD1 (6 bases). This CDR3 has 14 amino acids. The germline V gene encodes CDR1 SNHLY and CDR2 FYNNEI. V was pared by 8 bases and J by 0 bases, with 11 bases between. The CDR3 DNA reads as TGTGCCAGCTCTGACAGGCACTCTGGAAACACCATATATTTT. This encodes CASSDRHSGNTIYF.

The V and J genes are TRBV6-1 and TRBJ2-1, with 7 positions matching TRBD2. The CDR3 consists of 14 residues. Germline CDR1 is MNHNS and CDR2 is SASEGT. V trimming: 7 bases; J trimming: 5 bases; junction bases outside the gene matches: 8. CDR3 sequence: CASKAGTNNNEQFF. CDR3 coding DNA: TGTGCCAGCAAAGCCGGGACTAATAACAATGAGCAGTTCTTC.

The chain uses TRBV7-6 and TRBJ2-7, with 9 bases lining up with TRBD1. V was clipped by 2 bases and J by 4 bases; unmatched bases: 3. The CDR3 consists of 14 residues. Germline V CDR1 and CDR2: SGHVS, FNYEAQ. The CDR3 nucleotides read TGTGCCAGCAGCTTAAGGACAGGGGATTACGAGCAGTACTTC. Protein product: CASSLRTGDYEQYF.

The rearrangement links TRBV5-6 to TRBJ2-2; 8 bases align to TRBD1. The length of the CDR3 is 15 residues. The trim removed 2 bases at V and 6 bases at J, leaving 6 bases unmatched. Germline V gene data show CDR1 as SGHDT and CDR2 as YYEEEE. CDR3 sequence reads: CASSFRQGYPGELFF. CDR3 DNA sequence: TGTGCCAGCAGCTTTCGACAGGGGTATCCCGGGGAGCTGTTTTTT. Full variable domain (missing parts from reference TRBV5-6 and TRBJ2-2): DAGVTQSPTHLIKTRGQQVTLRCSPKSGHDTVSWYQQALGQGPQFIFQYYEEEERQRGNFPDRFSGHQFPNYSSELNVNALLLGDSALYLCASSFRQGYPGELFFGEGSRLTVL.

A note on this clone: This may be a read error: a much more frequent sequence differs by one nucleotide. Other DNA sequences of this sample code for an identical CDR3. The CDR3 loop is CASSQVRSQPQHF. Here the CDR3 DNA reads TGCGCCAGTAGCCAAGTGAGAAGTCAGCCCCAGCATTTT. The V call is TRBV4-1, the J call TRBJ1-5; no reliable D call. CDR1 is MGHRA and CDR2 is YSYEKL in the germline V gene. This CDR3 has 13 amino acids.

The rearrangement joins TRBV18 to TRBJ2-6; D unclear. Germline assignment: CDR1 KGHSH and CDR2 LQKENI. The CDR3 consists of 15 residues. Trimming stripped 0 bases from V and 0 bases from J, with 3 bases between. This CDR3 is CASSPPLSGANVLTF. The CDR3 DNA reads TGTGCCAGCTCACCACCCCTCTCTGGGGCCAACGTCCTGACTTTC. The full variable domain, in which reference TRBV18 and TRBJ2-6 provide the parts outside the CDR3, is NAGVMQNPRHLVRRRGQEARLRCSPMKGHSHVYWYRQLPEEGLKFMVYLQKENIIDESGMPKERFSAEFPKEGPSILRIQQVVRGDSAAYFCASSPPLSGANVLTFGAGSRLTVL.

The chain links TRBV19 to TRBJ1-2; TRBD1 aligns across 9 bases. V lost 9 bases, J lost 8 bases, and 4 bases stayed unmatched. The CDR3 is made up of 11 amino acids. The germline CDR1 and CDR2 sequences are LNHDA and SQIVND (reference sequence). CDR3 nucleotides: TGTGCCAGCTACAGGGGGCAAGGCTACACCTTC. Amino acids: CASYRGQGYTF.

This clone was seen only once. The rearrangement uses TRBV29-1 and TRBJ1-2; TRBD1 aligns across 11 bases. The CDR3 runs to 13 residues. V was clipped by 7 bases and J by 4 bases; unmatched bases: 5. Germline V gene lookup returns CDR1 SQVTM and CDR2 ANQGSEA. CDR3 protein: CSAPGTGGYGYTF. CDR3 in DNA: TGCAGCGCTCCCGGGACAGGGGGCTATGGCTACACCTTC.